This T cell receptor (beta chain) originates from a study of blood T cell repertoires in COVID-19. As for the study in general: There were acute and convalescent COVID-19 samples, and they came from the United States, Italy and Spain.

Produced via immunoSEQ multiplex PCR; TCRdb's table is partial and in-frame only. Among around 100,000 clones listed, approximately 80% were seen once. The germline V gene encodes CDR1 WNHNN and CDR2 SYGVQD (reference sequence). V shed 6 bases, J shed 5 bases, and the junction held 7 bases outside the gene matches. The length of the CDR3 is 14 residues. The sequence was collected from a human donor in a cohort sampled during active COVID-19. V is TRBV10-1 and J is TRBJ1-1, with 9 bases identical to TRBD1. What was sequenced was peripheral blood. CDR3 nucleotide sequence: TGCGCCAGCAGCTCCGGACAGGGGAGGACTGAAGCTTTCTTT. Its protein is CASSSGQGRTEAFF.